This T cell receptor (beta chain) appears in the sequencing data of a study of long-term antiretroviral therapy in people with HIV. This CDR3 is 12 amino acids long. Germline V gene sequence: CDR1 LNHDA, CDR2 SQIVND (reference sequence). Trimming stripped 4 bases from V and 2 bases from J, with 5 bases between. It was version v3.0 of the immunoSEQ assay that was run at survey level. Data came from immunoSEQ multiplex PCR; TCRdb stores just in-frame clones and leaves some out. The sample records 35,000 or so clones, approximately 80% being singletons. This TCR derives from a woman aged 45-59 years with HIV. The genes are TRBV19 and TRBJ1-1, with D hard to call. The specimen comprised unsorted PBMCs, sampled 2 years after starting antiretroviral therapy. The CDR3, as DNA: TGTGCCAGTAGTAAGGTTAACACTGAAGCTTTCTTT. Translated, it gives CASSKVNTEAFF.